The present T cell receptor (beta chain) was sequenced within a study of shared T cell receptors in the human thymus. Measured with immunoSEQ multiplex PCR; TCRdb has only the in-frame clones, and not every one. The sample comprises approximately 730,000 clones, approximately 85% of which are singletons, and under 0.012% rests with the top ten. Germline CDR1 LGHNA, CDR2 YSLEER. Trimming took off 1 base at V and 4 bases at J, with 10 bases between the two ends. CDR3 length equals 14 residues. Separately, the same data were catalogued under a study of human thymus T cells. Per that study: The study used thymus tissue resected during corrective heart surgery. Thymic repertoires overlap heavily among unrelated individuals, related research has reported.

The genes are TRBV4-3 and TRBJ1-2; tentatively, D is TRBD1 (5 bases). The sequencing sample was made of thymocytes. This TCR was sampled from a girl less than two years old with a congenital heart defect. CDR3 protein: CASSQGQHIYGYTF. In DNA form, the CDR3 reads TGCGCCAGCAGCCAAGGACAGCATATCTATGGCTACACCTTC.